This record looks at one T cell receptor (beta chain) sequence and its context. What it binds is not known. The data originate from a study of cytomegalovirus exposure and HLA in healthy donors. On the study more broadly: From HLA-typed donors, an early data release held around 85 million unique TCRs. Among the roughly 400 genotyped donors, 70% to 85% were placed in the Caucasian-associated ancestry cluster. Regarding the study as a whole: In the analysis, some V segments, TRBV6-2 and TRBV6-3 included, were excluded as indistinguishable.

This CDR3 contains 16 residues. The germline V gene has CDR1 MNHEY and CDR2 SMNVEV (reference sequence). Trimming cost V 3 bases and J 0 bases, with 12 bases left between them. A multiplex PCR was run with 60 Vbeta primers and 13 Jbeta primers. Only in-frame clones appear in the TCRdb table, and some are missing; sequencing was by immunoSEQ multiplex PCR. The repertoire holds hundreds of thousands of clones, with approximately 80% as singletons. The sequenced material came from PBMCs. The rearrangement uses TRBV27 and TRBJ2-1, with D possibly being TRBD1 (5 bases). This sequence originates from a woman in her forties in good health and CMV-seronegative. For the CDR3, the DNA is TGTGCCAGCAGTTTGCGGCAGGGCCCCTCCTACAATGAGCAGTTCTTC. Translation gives CASSLRQGPSYNEQFF.